This entry lists 30 T cell receptor beta chains sequenced from one sample in a study of shared clonotypes between healthy human individuals. Method: immunoSEQ multiplex PCR; TCRdb's copy keeps in-frame clones and lacks some. The sample shows approximately 1.5 million clones, around 98% of them seen only once. The sequenced sample was naive CD4+ T cells sorted from blood. Indicated subset: CD45RA+ positively selected. The receptors were sampled from a man younger than 45 in good health.

V is TRBV25-1 and J is TRBJ2-7; tentative D call: TRBD2 (5 bases). The CDR3 consists of 14 residues. Trimming removed 5 bases from V and 3 bases from J, with 14 bases in between. CDR1 and CDR2 (germline): MGHDK, SYGVNS. CDR3 DNA: TGTGCCAGCAGTATACCGGGAACAGTCTACGAGCAGTACTTC. The encoded protein is CASSIPGTVYEQYF.

In the case of this clone: Distinct nucleotide sequences in the sample also encode this CDR3. The V call is TRBV9, the J call TRBJ2-3; no reliable D call. Germline CDR1 and CDR2: SGDLS and YYNGEE. There are 12 residues in the CDR3. Trimming took off 3 bases at V and 2 bases at J, with 4 bases between the two ends. The CDR3 nucleotides are TGTGCCAGCAGCGAGAACACAGATACGCAGTATTTT. It yields the protein CASSENTDTQYF.

This sequence joins TRBV14 and TRBJ2-7; TRBD2 matches 7 bases. In germline, CDR1 is SGHDN, CDR2 FVKESK. J lost 3 bases, V lost 4 bases, and 12 bases had no gene match. The CDR3 runs to 16 residues. CDR3 sequence: CASSRGRLASGYEQYF. The DNA for the CDR3 is TGTGCCAGCAGCCGCGGAAGACTAGCTAGCGGCTACGAGCAGTACTTC.

A word on this clone: This sample includes further DNA sequences coding for the same CDR3. The chain couples TRBV7-9 to TRBJ2-1; D unresolved. The V end lost 0 bases, the J end lost 0 bases, and 12 bases lay between the germline ends. The CDR3 length is 17 residues. Germline CDR1 is SEHNR and CDR2 is FQNEAQ (reference sequence). The CDR3 protein is CASSLALGRNSYNEQFF. For the CDR3, the DNA is TGTGCCAGCAGCTTAGCATTAGGGCGTAACTCCTACAATGAGCAGTTCTTC.

The V call is TRBV18, the J call TRBJ2-5; 7 bases are a match to TRBD2. V shed 3 bases, J shed 2 bases, and the junction held 6 bases outside the gene matches. This CDR3 contains 15 residues. Germline CDR1 and CDR2: KGHSH and LQKENI. The DNA of the CDR3 is TGTGCCAGCTCACCGGCAATAGCGGGTCAAGAGACCCAGTACTTC. Translation gives CASSPAIAGQETQYF.

This clone was picked up one time. V usage is TRBV5-1 and J usage is TRBJ2-3; the D gene is possibly TRBD2 (5 bases). In germline, CDR1 is SGHRS, CDR2 YFSETQ. The germline V and J ends were trimmed by 2 bases and 0 bases, with 19 bases remaining between them. The CDR3 spans 18 residues. The CDR3 coding sequence is TGCGCCAGCAGCTTTGGGCTTCACGGGAAGTTCAGCACAGATACGCAGTATTTT. Its protein is CASSFGLHGKFSTDTQYF.

The chain combines TRBV7-9 with TRBJ1-5, with TRBD1 as a possible D gene (6 bases). This CDR3 region has 16 residues. The germline V gene encodes CDR1 SEHNR and CDR2 FQNEAQ (reference sequence). The germline V and J ends were trimmed by 1 base and 2 bases, with 12 bases remaining between them. Written as DNA, the CDR3 is TGTGCCAGCAGCTTAGGGGCAGGGGTGGGCAATCAGCCCCAGCATTTT. Residues: CASSLGAGVGNQPQHF.

The chain carries TRBV5-1 and TRBJ2-7; 7 nucleotides match TRBD1. CDR1 is SGHRS, CDR2 YFSETQ, per germline. V dropped 4 bases and J dropped 6; count of bases not matched to a gene: 7. The CDR3 runs 13 residues. The CDR3 here is CASSAMTGSEQYF. The CDR3 region has the DNA TGCGCCAGCAGCGCGATGACAGGGTCCGAGCAGTACTTC.

The rearrangement joins TRBV6-6 to TRBJ1-1; a possible D gene is TRBD1 (6 bases). The length of the CDR3 is 11 residues. Trimming left V 7 bases short and J 8 bases short, with 11 bases between. Germline V gene data show CDR1 as MNHNY and CDR2 as SVGAGI (reference sequence). The CDR3 spells CASMGAGEAFF. CDR3 nucleotide sequence: TGTGCCAGCATGGGGGCAGGGGAAGCTTTCTTT.

This clone was seen only once. The rearrangement uses TRBV5-6 and TRBJ2-5, with a tentative D call TRBD2 (6 bases). The CDR3 covers 14 residues. V was shortened by 4 bases and J by 2 bases, with 12 bases between the two germline ends. CDR1 SGHDT and CDR2 YYEEEE come from the germline V gene. CDR3 sequence reads: CASSPIGGQETQYF. The CDR3 bases are TGTGCCAGCAGCCCCATCGGGGGACAAGAGACCCAGTACTTC.

The chain uses TRBV10-3 and TRBJ2-1, with a weak D call TRBD2 (6 bases). Trimming removed 7 bases from V and 8 bases from J, with 15 bases in between. In germline, CDR1 is ENHRY, CDR2 SYGVKD. The CDR3 is 13 residues long. CDR3 DNA: TGTGCCATCACCCCGGGAGCTATCGATGAGCAGTTCTTC. Its protein is CAITPGAIDEQFF.

This chain links TRBV6-1 with TRBJ1-4; no firm D call. V lost 6 bases, J lost 7 bases, and 12 bases lay in between. This CDR3 has 13 amino acids. Germline lookup yields CDR1 MNHNS and CDR2 SASEGT. CDR3: CASSAGHIEKLFF. CDR3 nucleotide sequence: TGTGCCAGCAGCGCCGGGCACATTGAAAAACTGTTTTTT.

The CDR3 bases are TGTGCCTGGAGTGTACTAGCGACGAACACCGGGGAGCTGTTTTTT. This sequence encodes CAWSVLATNTGELFF. V and J are TRBV30 and TRBJ2-2; 7 positions agree with TRBD2. Germline V gene lookup returns CDR1 GTSNPN and CDR2 SVGIG (reference sequence). V shed 0 bases and J 0 bases; nucleotides not matched to a gene: 1. The CDR3 is 15 residues long.

The genes are TRBV15 and TRBJ2-3; 7 bases map to TRBD1. The CDR3 totals 15 residues. V was pared by 4 bases and J by 2 bases, with 6 bases of the junction left unmatched. Germline lookup yields CDR1 LNHNV and CDR2 YYDKDF (reference sequence). CDR3 coding DNA: TGTGCCACCAGCACCGGGACAGCCAACACAGATACGCAGTATTTT. It codes for CATSTGTANTDTQYF.

V gene TRBV7-8 combines with J gene TRBJ2-5, with D possibly matching TRBD1 (7 bases). The ends were cut back, 6 bases at V and 2 bases at J, with 10 bases in the middle. CDR1 and CDR2 (germline): SGHVS, FQNEAQ. This CDR3 comprises 13 residues. The CDR3 region is CASSAGQQETQYF. The DNA for the CDR3 is TGTGCCAGCAGTGCGGGACAGCAAGAGACCCAGTACTTC.

The CDR3 reads CASSFRTSQETQYF. CDR3 DNA: TGTGCCAGCAGCTTCCGGACGTCCCAAGAGACCCAGTACTTC. This chain uses TRBV11-1 with TRBJ2-5; D is unclear. V lost 3 bases, J lost 1 base, and 9 bases lay in between. The CDR3 totals 14 residues. Germline V lookup: CDR1 SGHAT, CDR2 FQDESV (reference sequence).

This clone has a single count. J is TRBJ2-1 and V is TRBV10-1; the D gene is possibly TRBD2 (5 bases). CDR3 length: 14 residues. Between the trimmed V and J ends, which lost 0 bases and 7 bases, there was a span of 10 bases. Germline V CDR1 and CDR2: WNHNN, SYGVQD (reference sequence). Here the CDR3 reads CASSESGAGNEQFF. The DNA of the CDR3 is TGCGCCAGCAGTGAGTCGGGAGCTGGGAATGAGCAGTTCTTC.

As concerns this clone: At the DNA level, this CDR3 is encoded by other sequences in the same sample as well. This chain joins TRBV5-1 and TRBJ1-1; 9 nucleotides agree with TRBD1. The V segment lost 4 bases and the J segment 3 bases; nucleotides outside the gene matches: 4. CDR3 size: 14 residues. CDR1 is SGHRS and CDR2 is YFSETQ in the germline V gene. The CDR3 region has the DNA TGCGCCAGCAGCCTGGGGACAGGGCACACTGAAGCTTTCTTT. Translating gives CASSLGTGHTEAFF.

The chain has TRBV18 and TRBJ2-2, with a tentative D call TRBD1 (6 bases). The ends were cut back, 2 bases at V and 3 bases at J, with 10 bases in the middle. CDR3 size: 15 residues. CDR1 and CDR2 from the germline V gene are KGHSH and LQKENI. CDR3 bases: TGTGCCAGCTCACCAGTACAGGGATACACCGGGGAGCTGTTTTTT. It codes for CASSPVQGYTGELFF.

This clone has just one count. The chain combines TRBV18 with TRBJ2-7; D not resolved. Germline V gives CDR1 KGHSH, CDR2 LQKENI. Between the trimmed V and J ends, which lost 3 bases and 0 bases, there was a span of 12 bases. The length of the CDR3 is 15 residues. For the CDR3, the DNA is TGTGCCAGCTCACCTTGGACCGTTAGCTCCTACGAGCAGTACTTC. It translates to CASSPWTVSSYEQYF.

This chain connects TRBV7-3 to TRBJ2-1; 10 bases line up with TRBD1. The CDR3 length is 16 residues. After removal of 3 bases from V and 6 bases from J, the junction contained 8 bases not matched to a gene. Per germline, CDR1 SGHTA and CDR2 FQGTGA. The CDR3 bases are TGTGCCAGCAGCTTTACCGGGACAGGGGCTTCCAATGAGCAGTTCTTC. Protein sequence: CASSFTGTGASNEQFF. The variable domain in full, with the rest retrieved from reference TRBV7-3 and TRBJ2-1, is GAGVSQTPSNKVTEKGKYVELRCDPISGHTALYWYRQSLGQGPEFLIYFQGTGAADDSGLPNDRFFAVRPEGSVSTLKIQRTERGDSAVYLCASSFTGTGASNEQFFGPGTRLTVL.

The V and J genes are TRBV9 and TRBJ1-1; no reliable D call. Looked up from germline, CDR1 is SGDLS and CDR2 is YYNGEE. The CDR3 has 14 amino acids. The V gene lost 0 bases and the J gene lost 5 bases, with 11 bases spanning the gap. CDR3 bases: TGTGCCAGCAGCGTAGCCCCTCGTTTGACTGAAGCTTTCTTT. Protein sequence: CASSVAPRLTEAFF.

Comment on this clone: A read error may account for a junction end that differs from germline. The gene calls are TRBV29-1 and TRBJ1-4, with a weak D call TRBD1 (5 bases). Per germline, CDR1 SQVTM and CDR2 ANQGSEA. The CDR3 is 12 amino acids. The CDR3 loop reads CSAMGGDEKLFF. The DNA of the CDR3 is TGCAGCGCAATGGGGGGTGATGAGAAACTGTTTTTT.

The V call is TRBV25-1, the J call TRBJ1-3; 7 bases map to TRBD1. Germline V gene lookup returns CDR1 MGHDK and CDR2 SYGVNS. Losses at the gene ends were 6 bases for V and 6 bases for J; bases not matched to a gene: 8. This CDR3 is 14 amino acids long. As DNA, the CDR3 is TGTGCCAGCAGCGTTTCAGGGGGAACAAACACCATATATTTT. Translated, it gives CASSVSGGTNTIYF.

The chain joins TRBV18 to TRBJ2-7; 7 bases line up with TRBD2. Germline-derived CDR1 and CDR2 are KGHSH and LQKENI. The CDR3 covers 17 residues. Unmatched junction bases numbered 14, after V lost 3 bases and J lost 3 bases. CDR3 nucleotides: TGTGCCAGCTCACCCCTGGGGCCCGGGGGGACCCACTACGAGCAGTACTTC. This translates into CASSPLGPGGTHYEQYF.

The chain combines TRBV5-4 with TRBJ2-5; no clear D. V was shortened by 0 bases and J by 4 bases, with 7 bases between the two germline ends. Germline-derived CDR1 and CDR2 are SGHNT and YYREEE (reference sequence). This CDR3 contains 13 residues. CDR3 sequence reads: CASSLGVRETQYF. Written as DNA, the CDR3 is TGTGCCAGCAGCTTGGGGGTGCGAGAGACCCAGTACTTC.

This rearrangement joins TRBV5-1 to TRBJ1-1; D might be TRBD1 (6 bases). V dropped 0 bases and J dropped 8 bases, with 11 bases sitting between them. Per the germline V gene, CDR1 is SGHRS and CDR2 is YFSETQ. The CDR3 has 13 amino acids. The CDR3 sequence: CASSLAWDKEAFF. For the CDR3, the DNA is TGCGCCAGCAGCTTGGCCTGGGACAAGGAAGCTTTCTTT.

The chain employs TRBV7-2 and TRBJ2-7; D remains unclear. The V end lost 4 bases, the J end lost 6 bases, and 13 bases lay between the germline ends. This CDR3 comprises 13 residues. CDR1 is SGHTA, CDR2 FQGNSA, per germline. Here the CDR3 reads CASSSTGRGEQYF. For the CDR3, the DNA is TGTGCCAGCAGCTCAACGGGCCGTGGCGAGCAGTACTTC.

J is TRBJ2-7 and V is TRBV28, with D unclear. The CDR3 is 15 residues long. The germline V gene encodes CDR1 MDHEN and CDR2 SYDVKM. V lost 2 bases and J 4 bases, leaving 15 bases between the germline ends. Here the CDR3 DNA reads TGTGCCAGCAGTTTAACGACCAGTCCCGGATACGAGCAGTACTTC. Translation gives CASSLTTSPGYEQYF.

The CDR3 protein is CASSIETGGRNQPQHF. CDR3 DNA sequence: TGTGCCAGCAGCATCGAAACAGGGGGCCGCAATCAGCCCCAGCATTTT. This chain joins TRBV7-2 and TRBJ1-5, with 9 nucleotides matching TRBD1. V was clipped by 5 bases and J by 2 bases; unmatched bases: 7. Germline lookup yields CDR1 SGHTA and CDR2 FQGNSA. The CDR3 sequence is 16 residues long.